One and the same sample provided the 16 T cell receptor beta chains below, sequenced in a study of CD8 T cells in Susac syndrome. Random hexamers were used to reverse transcribe the RNA input (about 0.5 to 1 ug). TCRdb itself ran the immunoSEQ multiplex PCR reads through MiXCR, one entry per CDR3 protein. The data contain around 200,000 distinct CDR3 sequences, approximately 96% of them singletons. Sequenced: CD4+ T cells from PBMCs. All receptors derive from a human donor with multiple sclerosis.

The chain uses TRBV6-5 and TRBJ1-1; possible D gene TRBD1, 6 bases. V was shortened by 2 bases and J by 7 bases, with 11 bases between the two germline ends. Germline V CDR1 and CDR2: MNHEY, SVGAGI. This CDR3 region has 13 residues. CDR3 DNA: TGTGCCAGCAGTTACGCACAGGGATATGAAGCTTTCTTT. Encoded protein: CASSYAQGYEAFF.

The V call is TRBV7-3, the J call TRBJ1-2, with TRBD1 matching 7 bases. CDR1 is SGHTA and CDR2 is FQGTGA in the germline V gene. This CDR3 spans 14 amino acids. The V segment lost 6 bases and the J segment 6 bases; nucleotides outside the gene matches: 10. The CDR3 sequence is CASSLGGTDDGYTF. Here the CDR3 DNA reads TGTGCCAGCAGTTTGGGCGGGACAGACGATGGCTACACCTTC.

This clonotype was seen once. This rearrangement joins TRBV7-9 to TRBJ2-7, with D perhaps matching TRBD2 (5 bases). The CDR3 runs to 15 residues. Trimming took off 6 bases at V and 2 bases at J, with 17 bases between the two ends. Germline CDR1 reads SEHNR; CDR2 reads FQNEAQ (reference sequence). The CDR3 sequence is CASSLRELQTYEQYF. CDR3 bases: TGTGCCAGCAGTCTAAGGGAGCTCCAAACCTACGAGCAGTACTTC.

The chain uses TRBV7-9 and TRBJ2-7; 10 positions agree with TRBD1. Losses at the gene ends were 2 bases for V and 3 bases for J; bases not matched to a gene: 4. The CDR3 length is 15 residues. In germline, CDR1 is SEHNR, CDR2 FQNEAQ (reference sequence). The CDR3 nucleotides read TGTGCCAGCAGCTTAAGGGGACAGGGGATCTACGAGCAGTACTTC. Translation gives CASSLRGQGIYEQYF.

The J gene is TRBJ1-4, the V gene TRBV29-1; D gene ambiguous. The V end was cut by 5 bases, the J end by 8 bases, with 12 bases between. The germline gives CDR1 SQVTM, CDR2 ANQGSEA. This CDR3 is built from 12 residues. CDR3 bases: TGCAGCGTTTTCGGCCCGGGGGAAAAACTGTTTTTT. As protein: CSVFGPGEKLFF.

V gene TRBV30 combines with J gene TRBJ2-3, with 8 positions matching TRBD2. Losses at the gene ends were 7 bases for V and 1 base for J; bases not matched to a gene: 1. The CDR3 extends over 12 amino acids. Germline V gene sequence: CDR1 GTSNPN, CDR2 SVGIG (reference sequence). CDR3 sequence: CALRGGTDTQYF. The CDR3, as DNA: TGTGCCTTGCGGGGGGGCACAGATACGCAGTATTTT.

The DNA of the CDR3 is TGTGCCAGCAGCTTACGATGGGGACAGGGAGGGGAAAAACTGTTTTTT. Protein product: CASSLRWGQGGEKLFF. The chain employs TRBV7-2 and TRBJ1-4; TRBD1 matches at 9 bases. The V and J ends lost 2 bases and 8 bases, in that order; junction bases with no gene match: 9. The CDR3 totals 16 residues. Per germline, CDR1 SGHTA and CDR2 FQGNSA.

The chain employs TRBV14 and TRBJ1-6, with 10 bases identical to TRBD1. This CDR3 contains 15 residues. With V trimmed by 4 bases and J by 7 bases, 4 bases remained unmatched. Per the germline V gene, CDR1 is SGHDN and CDR2 is FVKESK. CDR3 sequence (DNA): TGTGCCAGCAGCCGACTGGACAGGGGGAATTCACCCCTCCACTTT. It yields the protein CASSRLDRGNSPLHF.

The chain uses TRBV7-8 and TRBJ2-7; D is unresolved. The CDR3 is made up of 13 amino acids. V was shortened by 8 bases and J by 5 bases, with 16 bases between the two germline ends. Germline assignment: CDR1 SGHVS and CDR2 FQNEAQ. As DNA, the CDR3 is TGTGCCAGCGCCCCCCTCGTAGGCCACGAGCAGTACTTC. It codes for CASAPLVGHEQYF. Combining the CDR3 with reference TRBV7-8 and TRBJ2-7 gives the whole variable domain GAGVSQSPRYKVAKRGQDVALRCDPISGHVSLFWYQQALGQGPEFLTYFQNEAQLDKSGLPSDRFFAERPEGSVSTLKIQRTQQEDSAVYLCASAPLVGHEQYFGPGTRLTVT.

The gene calls are TRBV10-3 and TRBJ1-1; possibly TRBD1 for D (5 bases). The CDR3 consists of 20 residues. Germline loops: CDR1 ENHRY, CDR2 SYGVKD. V lost 8 bases, J lost 0 bases, and 31 bases lay in between. CDR3 nucleotides: TGTGCCATCGGCAACAGTAGGGGAGGACGGCTTCTCGGTATGAACACTGAAGCTTTCTTT. Protein product: CAIGNSRGGRLLGMNTEAFF.

This chain uses TRBV3-1 with TRBJ2-5; 9 bases are shared with TRBD1. This CDR3 region has 15 residues. CDR1 is LGHDT, CDR2 YNNKEL, per germline (reference sequence). V gave up 4 bases and J gave up 5 bases; unmatched junction bases: 8. For the CDR3, the DNA is TGTGCCAGCAGCCCCGGGACAGGGTTTGGGGAGACCCAGTACTTC. Its translation: CASSPGTGFGETQYF.

This chain links TRBV28 with TRBJ2-1; 8 bases line up with TRBD1. The CDR3 loop spans 17 amino acids. Germline V gene data show CDR1 as MDHEN and CDR2 as SYDVKM. With 7 bases clipped from V and 2 bases from J, the junction kept 13 bases outside the gene matches. The CDR3: CASKPSGTGLTYNEQFF. DNA of the CDR3: TGTGCCAGCAAGCCCTCCGGGACAGGTCTAACCTACAATGAGCAGTTCTTC.

The chain combines TRBV5-6 with TRBJ2-7; the D gene is possibly TRBD2 (5 bases). CDR1 and CDR2 from the germline V gene are SGHDT and YYEEEE. Trimming removed 4 bases at V and 7 bases at J, with 12 bases between. This CDR3 spans 12 amino acids. The CDR3 is CASSMGREEQYF. CDR3 coding DNA: TGTGCCAGCAGCATGGGAAGGGAGGAGCAGTACTTC.

The chain links TRBV19 to TRBJ1-1; a weak D match, TRBD1 (5 bases). Germline CDR1 is LNHDA and CDR2 is SQIVND (reference sequence). The V end was cut by 6 bases, the J end by 0 bases, with 11 bases between. The CDR3 extends over 14 amino acids. CDR3 bases: TGTGCCAGTAGGGGGGAACGGATGAACACTGAAGCTTTCTTT. It specifies CASRGERMNTEAFF.

CDR3 in DNA: TGCAGTGCTAGGGGGCACGTCAGCTCCTACAATGAGCAGTTCTTC. It is translated as CSARGHVSSYNEQFF. The J gene is TRBJ2-1, the V gene TRBV20-1; possible D gene TRBD1, 5 bases. V was trimmed by 3 bases and J by 0 bases, leaving 12 bases between them. There are 15 residues in the CDR3. Germline V CDR1 and CDR2: DFQATT, SNEGSKA (reference sequence).

J is TRBJ2-5 and V is TRBV4-1, with TRBD1 as a possible D gene (5 bases). Germline V gene data show CDR1 as MGHRA and CDR2 as YSYEKL. Trimming cost V 3 bases and J 4 bases, with 9 bases left between them. There are 13 residues in the CDR3. In nucleotides, the CDR3 is TGCGCCAGCAGCCAGTGGCAGGGAGAGACCCAGTACTTC. It translates to CASSQWQGETQYF.